This T cell receptor (beta chain) was found in a study of cytomegalovirus exposure and HLA in healthy donors. Study summary: Inside one of the first data releases sat some 85 million unique TCRs taken from HLA-typed donors.

Points from the study as a whole: According to a later analysis, donors in an Asian-associated ancestry cluster reportedly had fewer N-insertions than the approximately 730-donor mean. Links to common viral pathogens appeared, in a later analysis, for several of the most significant clusters.

Trimming removed 0 bases from V and 8 bases from J; junction bases left unmatched: 7. Germline CDR1 reads SGDLS; CDR2 reads YYNGEE. This CDR3 spans 15 amino acids. Primers: 60 Vbeta forward and 13 Jbeta reverse. Clones were sequenced by immunoSEQ multiplex PCR, and TCRdb holds only the in-frame ones, with some missing. The sample holds fewer than 200,000 clones, 72% seen once. This clone was recorded only once. Its antigen is unidentified. V gene TRBV9 combines with J gene TRBJ1-4, with 7 bases identical to TRBD1. Sequencing input: PBMCs. The TCR originated in a human donor in good health. The chain's CDR3 is CASSVGQGEGEKLFF. Here the CDR3 DNA reads TGTGCCAGCAGCGTAGGTCAGGGGGAAGGCGAAAAACTGTTTTTT.